This TCR beta chain came from a study of T cell responses to AZD1222 COVID-19 vaccine. In the case of this clone: Its antigen is not identified.

V trimming: 5 bases; J trimming: 7 bases; junction bases outside the gene matches: 8. The germline CDR1 and CDR2 sequences are MDHEN and SYDVKM. This CDR3 comprises 15 residues. General study points: Along spike, vaccine-associated CD4 TCRs were found throughout, with dominance at 160-218 and 743-854.

The repertoire was sequenced with immunoSEQ multiplex PCR; TCRdb's copy has only in-frame clones and lacks some. The sample has roughly 200,000 clones; approximately 94% are singletons. This receptor was identified in an adult who received the MenACWY meningococcal vaccine as a control. The specimen comprised peripheral blood, sampled 28 days after the second dose of the MenACWY control vaccine. The chain is built from TRBV28 and TRBJ1-5; 10 bases are shared with TRBD1. The CDR3 sequence is CASSTDRQGAQPQHF. CDR3 sequence (DNA): TGTGCCAGCAGTACCGACAGACAGGGGGCCCAGCCCCAGCATTTT.